These T cell receptor beta chains were read from a single sample in a study of CD8+ T cells in alopecia areata. Clones were read by immunoSEQ multiplex PCR, and TCRdb kept only the in-frame ones, dropping some. The sample lists around 100,000 clones; under 90% were seen once. The specimen was CD8+ T cells sorted from blood, collected at approximately week 31, from a patient treated with tofacitinib. Receptor source: a human donor with alopecia areata. Both conserved end residues are part of each CDR3. The D gene is left open where the match is weak. The size field is filled for only some rows; it gives once, few, many or a size class.

d_call	v_call	clone_size	j_call	cdr3_aa	cdr3_nt
NA	TRBV6-5	NA	TRBJ1-3	CASSYMGSGNTIYF	TGTGCCAGCAGTTACATGGGCTCCGGAAACACCATATATTTT
TRBD2	TRBV5-5	NA	TRBJ2-4	CASSLELAGGIAKNIQYF	TGTGCCAGCAGCTTGGAACTAGCGGGAGGGATAGCCAAAAACATTCAGTACTTC
TRBD1	TRBV9	few	TRBJ1-3	CASSGQGVPGNTIYF	TGTGCCAGCAGCGGACAGGGGGTCCCTGGAAACACCATATATTTT
NA	TRBV9	NA	TRBJ2-1	CASSASMSGLSEDEQFF	TGTGCCAGCAGCGCCTCGATGTCGGGTCTATCCGAGGATGAGCAGTTCTTC
TRBD2	TRBV9	NA	TRBJ2-3	CASSVSEGGPTHTDTQYF	TGTGCCAGCAGCGTTTCTGAGGGAGGGCCAACTCACACAGATACGCAGTATTTT
NA	TRBV9	NA	TRBJ2-6	CASRGRMEGPGGANVLTF	TGTGCCAGCAGGGGACGGATGGAGGGACCTGGGGGGGCCAACGTCCTGACTTTC
NA	TRBV5-4	NA	TRBJ1-5	CASSGVGQPQHF	TGTGCCAGCAGTGGGGTGGGTCAGCCCCAGCATTTT
NA	TRBV6-5	NA	TRBJ2-3	CASSYSLLALTDTQYF	TGTGCCAGCAGTTACTCGTTACTAGCCCTCACAGATACGCAGTATTTT
NA	TRBV7-8	NA	TRBJ1-2	CASSLSVDAPYTF	TGTGCCAGCAGCTTATCAGTTGATGCCCCCTACACCTTC
NA	TRBV6-6	NA	TRBJ1-1	CASSPLTGSTEAFF	TGTGCCAGCAGCCCCCTTACAGGGAGCACTGAAGCTTTCTTT
TRBD1	TRBV9	NA	TRBJ1-1	CASSARQGNMNTEAFF	TGTGCCAGCAGCGCGCGACAGGGGAACATGAACACTGAAGCTTTCTTT
TRBD1	TRBV29-1	NA	TRBJ2-2	CSVEETGGNTGELFF	TGCAGCGTTGAAGAAACAGGGGGCAACACCGGGGAGCTGTTTTTT
NA	TRBV4-1	NA	TRBJ2-1	CASSDAIWEQFF	TGCGCCAGCAGCGATGCCATTTGGGAGCAGTTCTTC
TRBD1	TRBV15	NA	TRBJ2-2	CATSRSDRELWGELFF	TGTGCCACCAGCAGATCGGACAGGGAATTATGGGGGGAGCTGTTTTTT
NA	TRBV27	NA	TRBJ2-1	CASSTVNEQFF	TGTGCCAGCAGTACCGTCAATGAGCAGTTCTTC
NA	TRBV27	NA	TRBJ2-7	CASRDYNAGEQYF	TGTGCCAGCAGGGACTATAACGCGGGCGAGCAGTACTTC
TRBD1	TRBV27	few	TRBJ2-7	CASSQQGSYEQYF	TGTGCCAGCAGCCAACAGGGGTCCTACGAGCAGTACTTC
TRBD1	TRBV29-1	NA	TRBJ2-7	CSVLGGTRYEQYF	TGCAGCGTTTTAGGGGGCACCCGCTACGAGCAGTACTTC
NA	TRBV7-9	NA	TRBJ1-2	CASSARAGNEVGEDDGYTF	TGTGCCAGCAGCGCTAGGGCGGGGAACGAGGTTGGGGAAGATGATGGCTACACCTTC
TRBD1	TRBV10-3	NA	TRBJ2-7	CAIRGQGGVSEQYF	TGTGCCATCAGGGGACAGGGGGGAGTATCCGAGCAGTACTTC
TRBD2	TRBV5-4	NA	TRBJ2-7	CASSFPGLAGGSYEQYF	TGTGCCAGCAGCTTCCCGGGACTAGCGGGGGGATCCTACGAGCAGTACTTC
TRBD2	TRBV10-2	medium-sized	TRBJ2-1	CASSEGTSEDEQFF	TGCGCCAGCAGTGAGGGGACTAGCGAGGATGAGCAGTTCTTC
NA	TRBV29-1	NA	TRBJ2-7	CSAGAGRTYEQYF	TGCAGCGCGGGAGCAGGGAGGACCTACGAGCAGTACTTC
TRBD1	TRBV27	NA	TRBJ1-1	CASRTGGSEAFF	TGTGCCAGCAGAACAGGGGGCTCTGAAGCTTTCTTT
NA	TRBV4-1	NA	TRBJ2-1	CASSQLPGREQFF	TGCGCCAGCAGCCAACTACCCGGACGGGAGCAGTTCTTC
NA	TRBV5-6	NA	TRBJ1-1	CASSLGGANTEAFF	TGTGCCAGCAGCTTGGGGGGTGCGAACACTGAAGCTTTCTTT
TRBD1	TRBV5-4	NA	TRBJ2-3	CASSLSSGTGGVTDTQYF	TGTGCCAGCAGCTTGAGTTCTGGGACAGGGGGTGTCACAGATACGCAGTATTTT
NA	TRBV6-5	NA	TRBJ2-7	CASSYSKARHEQYF	TGTGCCAGCAGTTACTCCAAGGCTCGTCACGAGCAGTACTTC
TRBD1	TRBV13	NA	TRBJ2-7	CASSLYQGAYEQYF	TGTGCCAGCAGCTTGTACCAGGGGGCCTACGAGCAGTACTTC
TRBD2	TRBV29-1	few	TRBJ2-1	CSVEVTSGVVNEQFF	TGCAGCGTTGAAGTCACTAGCGGGGTGGTAAATGAGCAGTTCTTC
TRBD1	TRBV5-4	NA	TRBJ2-7	CASSSTTGKDSYEQYF	TGTGCCAGCAGCTCGACGACAGGGAAGGACTCCTACGAGCAGTACTTC
TRBD1	TRBV6-5	NA	TRBJ2-2	CAIQGRTGELFF	TGTGCCATACAGGGGAGAACCGGGGAGCTGTTTTTT
TRBD2	TRBV19	NA	TRBJ2-1	CASSLGLAGGFNEQFF	TGTGCCAGTAGTTTAGGACTAGCGGGAGGGTTTAATGAGCAGTTCTTC
TRBD2	TRBV10-2	NA	TRBJ2-5	CASSVDRTSGAKETQYF	TGCGCCAGCAGTGTAGACCGGACTAGCGGAGCCAAAGAGACCCAGTACTTC
NA	TRBV5-6	NA	TRBJ1-1	CASSLVWENTEAFF	TGTGCCAGCAGCTTGGTGTGGGAGAACACTGAAGCTTTCTTT
NA	TRBV27	NA	TRBJ2-7	CASSSLHMLEGEQYF	TGTGCCAGCAGTTCCCTCCATATGCTCGAGGGCGAGCAGTACTTC
TRBD2	TRBV4-1	NA	TRBJ2-7	CASSSNAASGTLDEQYF	TGCGCCAGCAGTTCGAACGCCGCGAGCGGGACCCTAGACGAGCAGTACTTC
NA	TRBV4-1	NA	TRBJ2-7	CASSQVGQMYEQYF	TGCGCCAGCAGCCAAGTCGGGCAGATGTACGAGCAGTACTTC
TRBD2	TRBV10-3	NA	TRBJ2-3	CAISLPSGGTDTDTQYF	TGTGCCATCAGCCTACCTAGCGGGGGGACCGACACAGATACGCAGTATTTT
TRBD1	TRBV11-2	NA	TRBJ2-1	CASSFSTETGYLLNEQFF	TGTGCCAGCAGCTTTTCTACTGAGACAGGGTACCTCTTGAATGAGCAGTTCTTC
NA	TRBV29-1	NA	TRBJ1-2	CSDKQGAGYTF	TGCAGCGATAAACAGGGAGCTGGCTACACCTTC
NA	TRBV10-2	NA	TRBJ2-1	CASSDIPEQFF	TGCGCCAGCAGTGATATTCCTGAGCAGTTCTTC
NA	TRBV7-9	NA	TRBJ1-5	CASSLGGEPQHF	TGTGCCAGCAGCTTAGGAGGAGAGCCCCAGCATTTT
TRBD1	TRBV27	NA	TRBJ1-1	CASSFARTGGSEAFF	TGTGCCAGCAGTTTCGCCCGGACAGGGGGATCTGAAGCTTTCTTT
NA	TRBV5-6	NA	TRBJ2-7	CASSQWGEQYF	TGTGCCAGCAGCCAGTGGGGAGAGCAGTACTTC
NA	TRBV6-4	NA	TRBJ1-4	CASSYTGLMPNEKLFF	TGTGCCAGCAGTTATACAGGGTTGATGCCTAATGAAAAACTGTTTTTT
TRBD1	TRBV6-1	NA	TRBJ2-3	CASSIGTGDWDTQYF	TGTGCCAGCAGCATCGGGACAGGGGATTGGGATACGCAGTATTTT